This is a list of T cell receptor beta chains from one sample in a study of vaccination effects on CD4 cells after COVID-19. What these receptors recognize is not known. Repertoires were generated with immunoSEQ multiplex PCR, while TCRdb's copy carries only in-frame clones and drops some. The repertoire consists of some 77,000 clones, with approximately 70% occurring once and the leading ten covering roughly 4%. This material consisted of CD4+ T cells from PBMCs cultured with HCoV-OC43 spike peptides, taken before COVID-19 vaccination. These TCRs come from a human donor who received a COVID-19 vaccine. CDR3s include the opening cysteine and the closing phenylalanine or tryptophan. A D gene is named only where the DNA matches it firmly. Size is omitted from some rows. Given values are once, few, many or a class for expanded clones.

V	J	D	length	size	DNA	CDR3
TRBV10-1	TRBJ2-1	-	14	-	TGCGCCAGCAGTGGGCGGCCCACCTTGGAGGAGCAGTTCTTC	CASSGRPTLEEQFF
TRBV4-3	TRBJ2-3	-	15	-	TGCGCCAGCAGCCAAGAGAGGACAGACACAGATACGCAGTATTTT	CASSQERTDTDTQYF
TRBV9	TRBJ1-4	TRBD1	15	-	TGTGCCAGCAGCCCACGAGGGACAGGGTATGAAAAACTGTTTTTT	CASSPRGTGYEKLFF
TRBV5-6	TRBJ2-5	-	14	once	TGTGCCAGCAGCTTCGGGACGGAACAAGAGACCCAGTACTTC	CASSFGTEQETQYF
TRBV19	TRBJ2-3	-	16	-	TGTGCCAGTAGTATAGTACCGGGCGGGGCGACAGATACGCAGTATTTT	CASSIVPGGATDTQYF
TRBV24-1	TRBJ2-3	-	16	-	TGTGCCACCAGTGATCCTCAACCGGGGGAAACAGATACGCAGTATTTT	CATSDPQPGETDTQYF
TRBV6-6	TRBJ2-5	TRBD2	14	once	TGTGCCACCCAACAAGCCCGGGGGGGAGAGACCCAGTACTTC	CATQQARGGETQYF
TRBV4-1	TRBJ1-5	-	16	-	TGCGCCAGCAGCCAAGAAGGGTCAGGGCTGAATCAGCCCCAGCATTTT	CASSQEGSGLNQPQHF
TRBV6-4	TRBJ1-6	-	15	once	TGTGCCAGCAGGGACGGGAGCTCCTATAATTCACCCCTCCACTTT	CASRDGSSYNSPLHF
TRBV5-4	TRBJ2-1	-	12	-	TGTGCCAGCAGCATCCCAAACAATGAGCAGTTCTTC	CASSIPNNEQFF
TRBV5-1	TRBJ1-2	-	13	-	TGCGCCAGCAGCTTGGGGGGCAGCTATGGCTACACCTTC	CASSLGGSYGYTF